The present T cell receptor (beta chain) was sequenced within a study of Graves' ophthalmopathy and Graves' hyperthyroidism. The study excluded patients with other autoimmune diseases, uncontrolled infections, pregnancy or lactation. Germline V gives CDR1 SGHRS, CDR2 YFSETQ. This CDR3 region has 14 residues. Trimming removed 0 bases at V and 4 bases at J, with 10 bases between. Study results and limitations: In separating ophthalmopathy from stable hyperthyroidism, a 13-signature model achieved nearly 90% sensitivity and 81.08% specificity.

As concerns this clonotype: Its antigen is still unknown.

Scientists amplified the TCR beta CDR3 regions from RNA transcripts. The first round was an RT-PCR with HTBI primers, and the second round was a multiplex PCR. Each CDR3 protein is one row after TCRdb ran MiXCR on the multiplex PCR reads. The table shows around 1.1 million distinct CDR3 sequences, with 36% occurring only once. Sequencing was done on a sample of peripheral blood or thyroid tissue (not recorded which). This sequence was found in an adult man with Graves' hyperthyroidism. The gene calls are TRBV5-1 and TRBJ1-1; D gene ambiguous. CDR3 amino acids: CASSLGLSATEAFF. As DNA, the CDR3 is TGCGCCAGCAGCTTGGGTCTGTCGGCCACTGAAGCTTTCTTT.